The 19 T cell receptor beta chains in this list originate from one sample, sequenced in a study of a mutant IDH1 vaccine in newly diagnosed glioma. Time point: baseline, week 1 (first vaccination visit). The treatment was: pre-vaccination baseline after standard-of-care therapy. The protocol was immunoSEQ multiplex PCR, while the TCRdb copy is restricted to in-frame clones and leaves out a portion. Of 60,000 to 85,000 clones in the sample, approximately 79% were seen once. Here the sequenced sample was PBMCs, taken from a glioma patient treated with radiotherapy, temozolomide or both. These receptors were collected from a man aged 50 to 59 with glioma.

The genes are TRBV30 and TRBJ2-7; either TRBD1 or TRBD2 may fit D (5 bases each). Trimming stripped 3 bases from V and 0 bases from J, with 21 bases between. The germline V gene encodes CDR1 GTSNPN and CDR2 SVGIG (reference sequence). The CDR3 runs to 17 residues. The CDR3 coding sequence is TGTGCCTGGAGCCGAGTCGGGACGGCGTATAGCTCCTACGAGCAGTACTTC. This encodes CAWSRVGTAYSSYEQYF. Together with reference TRBV30 and TRBJ2-7, the CDR3 gives the full variable domain: SQTIHQWPATLVQPVGSPLSLECTVEGTSNPNLYWYRQAAGRGLQLLFYSVGIGQISSEVPQNLSASRPQDRQFILSSKKLLLSDSGFYLCAWSRVGTAYSSYEQYFGPGTRLTVT.

The J gene is TRBJ1-5, the V gene TRBV4-3, with 8 bases fitting TRBD1. In germline, CDR1 is LGHNA, CDR2 YSLEER. V lost 0 bases, J lost 4 bases, and 5 bases stayed unmatched. CDR3 size: 16 residues. Here the CDR3 DNA reads TGCGCCAGCAGCCAAGATCGGCAGGGGGCGAATCAGCCCCAGCATTTT. Residues: CASSQDRQGANQPQHF.

The V gene is TRBV5-1, the J gene TRBJ2-3, with a tentative D call TRBD2 (7 bases). The V gene's germline CDR1 is SGHRS and CDR2 YFSETQ. The CDR3 spans 17 residues. Trimming removed 3 bases from V and 9 bases from J, with 26 bases in between. The CDR3 spells CASSSSLGGGGGETQYF. The CDR3 DNA is TGCGCCAGCAGCTCCTCCCTAGGGGGGGGCGGGGGAGAGACGCAGTATTTT.

This clone was counted between two and nine times. The gene calls are TRBV18 and TRBJ2-7; 9 bases line up with TRBD1. CDR3 length equals 15 residues. Germline-derived CDR1 and CDR2 are KGHSH and LQKENI. V trimming: 9 bases; J trimming: 2 bases; junction bases outside the gene matches: 11. CDR3 sequence reads: CASSTDRGGTYEQYF. CDR3 bases: TGTGCCAGTTCCACGGACAGGGGAGGGACCTACGAGCAGTACTTC.

The chain links TRBV6-6 to TRBJ2-5, with 10 bases fitting TRBD1. J gave up 6 bases and V 6 bases, and 13 bases lay outside the gene matches. The CDR3 consists of 16 residues. Germline CDR1 and CDR2: MNHNY and SVGAGI (reference sequence). CDR3 sequence (DNA): TGTGCCAGCAGCATAGATGACAGGGGGCAGTGGAAGACCCAGTACTTC. Its translation: CASSIDDRGQWKTQYF.

The chain links TRBV9 to TRBJ2-1; TRBD1 is a possible D gene (6 bases). Germline V CDR1 and CDR2: SGDLS, YYNGEE. The germline V and J ends were trimmed by 2 bases and 9 bases, with 18 bases remaining between them. This CDR3 has 15 residues. This chain's CDR3 is CASSVGGTTLGEQFF. In nucleotides, the CDR3 is TGTGCCAGCAGCGTTGGGGGCACGACCCTCGGTGAGCAGTTCTTC.

The chain links TRBV9 to TRBJ1-2; the D is unclear. V lost 2 bases to trimming and J lost 5 bases, with 16 bases between them. CDR3 length: 15 residues. Germline CDR1 is SGDLS and CDR2 is YYNGEE. The CDR3 reads CASSVEAASGYGYTF. The CDR3 bases are TGTGCCAGCAGCGTCGAGGCCGCAAGCGGGTATGGCTACACCTTC.

This clone was seen a handful of times. V gene TRBV7-3 combines with J gene TRBJ2-3; D unresolved. This CDR3 is built from 13 residues. Germline lookup yields CDR1 SGHTA and CDR2 FQGTGA. V lost 2 bases to trimming and J lost 0 bases, with 3 bases between them. CDR3 bases: TGTGCCAGCAGCTTATTAAGCACAGATACGCAGTATTTT. Its translation is CASSLLSTDTQYF.

This clone has a handful of counts. The chain uses TRBV5-1 and TRBJ2-7; a weak D match, TRBD2 (6 bases). The CDR3 has 13 residues. Germline loops: CDR1 SGHRS, CDR2 YFSETQ. Trimming left V 4 bases short and J 3 bases short, with 11 bases between. The CDR3 coding sequence is TGCGCCAGCAGCCCGGAGGGAGGCTACGAGCAGTACTTC. Translating it yields CASSPEGGYEQYF.

This chain connects TRBV7-2 to TRBJ2-7, with 9 bases fitting TRBD1. From germline, CDR1 is SGHTA and CDR2 FQGNSA. The CDR3 sequence is 15 residues long. V was clipped by 5 bases and J by 6 bases; unmatched bases: 11. Written as DNA, the CDR3 is TGTGCCAGCAGCATCGGGACAGGGAGGTCAGTCGAGCAGTACTTC. Translating gives CASSIGTGRSVEQYF.

This chain joins TRBV29-1 and TRBJ1-3; no firm D call. CDR1 is SQVTM, CDR2 ANQGSEA, per germline. V was cut by 7 bases and J by 4 bases, with 8 bases left in between. This CDR3 spans 11 amino acids. CDR3: CSAWTGNTIYF. CDR3 sequence (DNA): TGCAGCGCCTGGACGGGAAACACCATATATTTT.

The chain joins TRBV27 to TRBJ2-7; D tentatively reads TRBD1 or TRBD2 (6 bases each). V was shortened by 6 bases and J by 5 bases, with 20 bases between the two germline ends. CDR3 length equals 15 residues. Germline V gene sequence: CDR1 MNHEY, CDR2 SMNVEV (reference sequence). CDR3 coding DNA: TGTGCCAGCAGCTCCAAGGGGGGTTATTGGAACGAGCAGTACTTC. This translates into CASSSKGGYWNEQYF.

The CDR3 loop reads CAWSGLPAQPQHF. CDR3 nucleotide sequence: TGTGCCTGGAGTGGACTCCCCGCTCAGCCCCAGCATTTT. The gene calls are TRBV30 and TRBJ1-5; D is unresolved. This CDR3 contains 13 residues. V lost 1 base to trimming and J lost 6 bases, with 10 bases between them. In germline, CDR1 is GTSNPN, CDR2 SVGIG (reference sequence).

The J gene is TRBJ2-7, the V gene TRBV5-1; perhaps D is TRBD1 or TRBD2 (5 bases each). CDR3 size: 14 residues. The V gene's germline CDR1 is SGHRS and CDR2 YFSETQ. V was shortened by 1 base and J by 4 bases, with 12 bases between the two germline ends. This chain's CDR3 is CASSLPGTTYEQYF. For the CDR3, the DNA is TGCGCCAGCAGCTTGCCTGGGACGACATACGAGCAGTACTTC.

In this sample, this clone turned up once. The rearrangement joins TRBV7-9 to TRBJ1-4; possibly TRBD1 for D (6 bases). The CDR3 contains 16 residues. The germline V gene has CDR1 SEHNR and CDR2 FQNEAQ (reference sequence). V was shortened by 5 bases and J by 1 base, with 14 bases between the two germline ends. CDR3 sequence: CASSGGPAGTNEKLFF. The CDR3 nucleotides are TGTGCCAGCAGCGGGGGGCCGGCGGGAACTAATGAAAAACTGTTTTTT.

J is TRBJ2-7 and V is TRBV11-2; a weak D match, TRBD1 (5 bases). V dropped 5 bases and J dropped 2 bases, with 19 bases sitting between them. The germline V gene has CDR1 SGHAT and CDR2 FQNNGV. The CDR3 has 16 residues. CDR3 loop: CASSLDKLGWTYEQYF. CDR3 nucleotides: TGTGCCAGCAGCCTGGACAAATTAGGTTGGACCTACGAGCAGTACTTC.

This CDR3 reads CASSPGTGEKKLFF. CDR3 DNA: TGTGCCAGCAGTCCCGGGACAGGGGAGAAAAAACTGTTTTTT. This chain links TRBV2 with TRBJ1-4; 10 bases are shared with TRBD1. CDR1 and CDR2 from the germline V gene are SNHLY and FYNNEI. The CDR3 extends over 14 amino acids. The V and J ends lost 5 bases and 9 bases, in that order; junction bases with no gene match: 6.

The V gene is TRBV7-2, the J gene TRBJ1-6; D gene ambiguous. The CDR3 length is 15 residues. V was clipped by 4 bases and J by 1 base, with 8 bases between them. In germline, CDR1 is SGHTA, CDR2 FQGNSA. The CDR3 region is CASSSVGSYNSPLHF. The CDR3 DNA reads as TGTGCCAGCAGCTCAGTGGGATCCTATAATTCACCCCTCCACTTT.

This clone was recorded once. The J gene is TRBJ2-2, the V gene TRBV7-9; 7 nucleotides align to TRBD2. This CDR3 region has 15 residues. The germline gives CDR1 SEHNR, CDR2 FQNEAQ (reference sequence). V was clipped by 5 bases and J by 5 bases; unmatched bases: 8. The CDR3 bases are TGTGCCAGCAGCCCCGGGGGTAGCGGGACCGGGGAGCTGTTTTTT. Amino acid sequence: CASSPGGSGTGELFF.